A selection of T cell receptor beta chains follows, all from one sample in a study of cytomegalovirus exposure and HLA in healthy donors. The repertoire was sequenced with immunoSEQ multiplex PCR; TCRdb's copy has only in-frame clones and lacks some. In the table there are more than 80,000 clones, roughly 96% of which are singletons. Input material: PBMCs. The receptors were gathered from a woman younger than 30 in good health and CMV-seronegative. Each CDR3 is given with its conserved first and last residue. Fields, in order: J gene, V gene, clone size, D gene, CDR3 protein, CDR3 DNA. D genes are given only for firm matches. Size is stated for part of the rows, as once, few or many counts, or as a class when the clone is expanded.

j_gene: TRBJ2-7; v_gene: TRBV7-2; abundance: .; d_gene: .; CDR3aa: CASSLGPGMLYEQYF; CDR3nt: TGTGCCAGCAGCCTAGGCCCGGGAATGCTCTACGAGCAGTACTTC
j_gene: TRBJ2-1; v_gene: TRBV6-6; abundance: .; d_gene: TRBD2; CDR3aa: CASSYRGREQFF; CDR3nt: TGTGCCAGCAGTTACCGCGGGAGAGAGCAGTTCTTC
j_gene: TRBJ2-5; v_gene: TRBV15; abundance: .; d_gene: TRBD1; CDR3aa: CATSRVGTDPQETQYF; CDR3nt: TGTGCCACCAGCAGAGTCGGGACAGACCCTCAAGAGACCCAGTACTTC
j_gene: TRBJ1-5; v_gene: TRBV6-5; abundance: .; d_gene: .; CDR3aa: CASSQLYSNQPQHF; CDR3nt: TGTGCCAGCAGCCAATTATACTCGAATCAGCCCCAGCATTTT
j_gene: TRBJ2-1; v_gene: TRBV6-5; abundance: .; d_gene: TRBD2; CDR3aa: CASILLAGGDNEQFF; CDR3nt: TGTGCCAGCATTCTACTAGCGGGAGGGGACAATGAGCAGTTCTTC
j_gene: TRBJ2-1; v_gene: TRBV10-2; abundance: once; d_gene: TRBD2; CDR3aa: CASWRGVLAGDLGVEQFF; CDR3nt: TGCGCCAGCTGGAGGGGTGTCCTAGCGGGAGATTTGGGGGTTGAGCAGTTCTTC
j_gene: TRBJ1-2; v_gene: TRBV27; abundance: .; d_gene: TRBD1; CDR3aa: CASTPGQGVIDGYTF; CDR3nt: TGTGCCAGCACCCCGGGACAGGGGGTAATCGATGGCTACACCTTC
j_gene: TRBJ1-1; v_gene: TRBV18; abundance: .; d_gene: .; CDR3aa: CASSHDGGLARVNTEAFF; CDR3nt: TGTGCCAGCTCACACGACGGGGGGTTGGCCAGGGTGAACACTGAAGCTTTCTTT
j_gene: TRBJ2-7; v_gene: TRBV2; abundance: .; d_gene: .; CDR3aa: CASEDGSSYEQYF; CDR3nt: TGTGCCAGCGAGGATGGGAGCTCCTACGAGCAGTACTTC
j_gene: TRBJ1-2; v_gene: TRBV4-1; abundance: .; d_gene: .; CDR3aa: CASSQEPGHPTYGYTF; CDR3nt: TGCGCCAGCAGCCAAGAGCCGGGTCACCCCACGTATGGCTACACCTTC
j_gene: TRBJ1-2; v_gene: TRBV6-1; abundance: .; d_gene: .; CDR3aa: CASRARGSRNYGYTF; CDR3nt: TGTGCCAGCAGGGCCAGGGGTTCCCGAAACTATGGCTACACCTTC
j_gene: TRBJ2-5; v_gene: TRBV2; abundance: .; d_gene: .; CDR3aa: CASSEVAGHAETQYF; CDR3nt: TGTGCCAGCAGTGAAGTGGCAGGGCACGCTGAGACCCAGTACTTC
j_gene: TRBJ1-1; v_gene: TRBV7-9; abundance: once; d_gene: .; CDR3aa: CASSLPKGAEAFF; CDR3nt: TGTGCCAGCAGCTTACCTAAGGGGGCTGAAGCTTTCTTT
j_gene: TRBJ1-1; v_gene: TRBV6-5; abundance: .; d_gene: .; CDR3aa: CASSYARVGPEAFF; CDR3nt: TGTGCCAGCAGTTATGCCCGAGTGGGGCCCGAAGCTTTCTTT
j_gene: TRBJ2-1; v_gene: TRBV5-6; abundance: .; d_gene: .; CDR3aa: CASSEGVSSYNEQFF; CDR3nt: TGTGCCAGCAGCGAGGGAGTGAGCTCCTACAATGAGCAGTTCTTC
j_gene: TRBJ2-7; v_gene: TRBV27; abundance: .; d_gene: .; CDR3aa: CASRRSGSYEQYF; CDR3nt: TGTGCCAGCAGGCGGAGCGGAAGCTACGAGCAGTACTTC
j_gene: TRBJ1-5; v_gene: TRBV13; abundance: .; d_gene: .; CDR3aa: CASSPSRGQPQHF; CDR3nt: TGTGCCAGCAGCCCGTCCCGGGGGCAGCCCCAGCATTTT
j_gene: TRBJ2-3; v_gene: TRBV9; abundance: .; d_gene: .; CDR3aa: CASSIPGTDTQYF; CDR3nt: TGTGCCAGCAGCATTCCGGGGACAGATACGCAGTATTTT
j_gene: TRBJ1-5; v_gene: TRBV2; abundance: .; d_gene: .; CDR3aa: CASSELDWNQPQHF; CDR3nt: TGTGCCAGCAGTGAACTCGACTGGAATCAGCCCCAGCATTTT
j_gene: TRBJ2-1; v_gene: TRBV4-1; abundance: .; d_gene: .; CDR3aa: CASSQDEPGSYNEQFF; CDR3nt: TGCGCCAGCAGCCAAGATGAACCGGGCTCCTACAATGAGCAGTTCTTC
j_gene: TRBJ1-5; v_gene: TRBV21-1; abundance: .; d_gene: .; CDR3aa: CASILEEGPGSRQPQHF; CDR3nt: TGTGCCAGCATACTAGAGGAAGGGCCGGGGAGCCGTCAGCCCCAGCATTTT
j_gene: TRBJ2-5; v_gene: TRBV20-1; abundance: .; d_gene: .; CDR3aa: CSVAGFETQYF; CDR3nt: TGCAGTGTAGCAGGGTTCGAGACCCAGTACTTC